This TCR beta chain was sequenced during a study of T cells in Graves' hyperthyroidism and ophthalmopathy. Study findings and constraints: Researchers found most expanded thyroid clonotypes above 0.001 in blood as well.

From RNA transcripts, TCR beta CDR3 regions were amplified. First-round RT-PCR of the TCR CDR3 relied on the HTBI primer set. TCRdb re-called the multiplex PCR reads with MiXCR, one entry per CDR3 protein. The data hold hundreds of thousands of distinct CDR3 sequences, with 13% to 15% observed a single time. This clonotype was counted only a few times. The antigen remains undetermined. Calling Graves' hyperthyroidism stable meant ophthalmopathy did not progress within 18 months. Diagnoses were established using clinical symptoms, serum thyroxine and TRAb, thyroid ultrasound and orbital computed tomography. Using more than 7.5 ml of fresh peripheral blood, PBMCs were prepared. The CDR3 has 17 amino acids. V lost 2 bases to trimming and J lost 2 bases, with 19 bases between them. Per germline, CDR1 SGHDT and CDR2 YYEEEE.

The chain has TRBV5-6 and TRBJ2-5; possible D gene TRBD1, 5 bases. Sequenced sample: blood. This clonotype originated in a woman under 30 with Graves' hyperthyroidism. The CDR3 DNA follows: TGTGCCAGCAGCTTAGGATGGTGGGGAAAGGGGCAAGAGACCCAGTACTTC. Its protein product is CASSLGWWGKGQETQYF.